This TCR beta chain was sequenced for a study of spatial heterogeneity in lung cancer. The CDR3 runs to 17 residues. Per germline, CDR1 ENHRY and CDR2 SYGVKD. V lost 2 bases to trimming and J lost 0 bases, with 13 bases between them. Study findings and constraints: Expanded alpha and beta TCR counts within tumors tracked tumor mutation counts.

A single record per CDR3 protein comes from TCRdb applying MiXCR to the 5' RACE reads. The repertoire holds about 700 distinct CDR3 sequences, with approximately 33% as singletons. A note on this clonotype: The antigen is not known.

Regarding time point: sample taken at primary tumor resection. This TCR was sampled from a male donor with early-stage non-small cell lung cancer. V and J are TRBV10-3 and TRBJ1-4, with D tentatively TRBD1 (6 bases). This specimen consisted of lung tumor tissue, obtained at surgery. CDR3 amino acids: CAISERATGPTNEKLFF. Here the CDR3 DNA reads TGTGCCATCAGTGAGCGGGCTACAGGGCCAACTAATGAAAAACTGTTTTTT.